The 5 T cell receptor beta chains given below trace back to one sample, sequenced in a study of blood T cell repertoires in COVID-19. The method was immunoSEQ multiplex PCR; TCRdb's version includes in-frame clones alone and lacks a portion of them. The sample has some 240,000 clones, 80% to 85% seen once; the top ten hold roughly 1.4%. Sequencing was done on a sample of peripheral blood. These receptors all stem from a woman aged 40 to 49 who had recovered from COVID-19.

This CDR3 reads CASRSRVTGGQETQYF. The CDR3 region has the DNA TGTGCCAGCAGATCCCGGGTAACAGGTGGGCAAGAGACCCAGTACTTC. This rearrangement joins TRBV11-3 to TRBJ2-5, with D possibly TRBD1 on 5 matching bases. Germline V gene sequence: CDR1 SGHNT, CDR2 YENEEA. The CDR3 is 16 amino acids. The V gene lost 6 bases and the J gene lost 2 bases, with 19 bases spanning the gap.

The rearrangement uses TRBV27 and TRBJ1-2; 10 bases map to TRBD1. There are 16 residues in the CDR3. The germline V gene encodes CDR1 MNHEY and CDR2 SMNVEV (reference sequence). After removal of 1 base from V and 5 bases from J, the junction contained 7 bases not matched to a gene. CDR3 DNA sequence: TGTGCCAGCAGTTTATATGGACAGGGGGGGTCTTATGGCTACACCTTC. Its translation is CASSLYGQGGSYGYTF.

The rearrangement uses TRBV28 and TRBJ1-4, with D unresolved. CDR3 length equals 15 residues. V was shortened by 1 base and J by 6 bases, with 12 bases between the two germline ends. CDR1 is MDHEN and CDR2 is SYDVKM in the germline V gene. As DNA, the CDR3 is TGTGCCAGCAGTTTATACGTGAGTCAGGATGAAAAACTGTTTTTT. Its translation: CASSLYVSQDEKLFF. The full variable domain, completed using reference TRBV28 and TRBJ1-4, is DVKVTQSSRYLVKRTGEKVFLECVQDMDHENMFWYRQDPGLGLRLIYFSYDVKMKEKGDIPEGYSVSREKKERFSLILESASTNQTSMYLCASSLYVSQDEKLFFGSGTQLSVL.

V and J are TRBV28 and TRBJ2-5, with 7 bases that match TRBD2. J gave up 2 bases and V 5 bases, and 8 bases lay outside the gene matches. This CDR3 has 15 residues. Germline CDR1 and CDR2: MDHEN and SYDVKM. CDR3 loop: CASSRAGEKQETQYF. The DNA of the CDR3 is TGTGCCAGCAGTCGGGCGGGGGAGAAGCAAGAGACCCAGTACTTC.

This chain connects TRBV5-1 to TRBJ1-6; TRBD1 agrees at 7 bases. Germline V CDR1 and CDR2: SGHRS, YFSETQ. V was pared by 0 bases and J by 5 bases, with 2 bases of the junction left unmatched. The CDR3 runs 15 residues. CDR3 sequence: CASSLGTGHNSPLHF. The CDR3, as DNA: TGCGCCAGCAGCTTGGGGACAGGACATAATTCACCCCTCCACTTT.